This is a list of T cell receptor beta chains from one sample in a study of T cell changes during pregnancy in multiple sclerosis. Produced via immunoSEQ multiplex PCR; TCRdb's table is partial and in-frame only. The repertoire holds about 20,000 clones, with 91% as singletons. The starting material was CD4+ T cells from peripheral blood mononuclear cells, obtained in the third trimester of pregnancy. The receptor source for this set is a female donor in good health, enrolled as a control in a pregnancy study. The CDR3 runs from the conserved cysteine through the conserved F or W. The D gene is left open where the match is weak. The listing skips clone size in some rows; elsewhere it reads once, few, many or a size class.

V: TRBV6-1; D: TRBD1; J: TRBJ1-5; size: NA; DNA: TGTGCCAGCAGTGCGACAGGGAGAAAGCCCCAGCATTTT; CDR3: CASSATGRKPQHF
V: TRBV28; D: TRBD1; J: TRBJ2-7; size: few; DNA: TGTGCCAGCAGTGTACCGGGACAGCCTTACGAAAACTACGAGCAGTACTTC; CDR3: CASSVPGQPYENYEQYF
V: TRBV10-2; D: NA; J: TRBJ1-5; size: NA; DNA: TGCGCCAGCAGTGAATGGCAGGGTGATGGTGGCAATCAGCCCCAGCATTTT; CDR3: CASSEWQGDGGNQPQHF
V: TRBV7-3; D: NA; J: TRBJ2-1; size: NA; DNA: TGTGCCAGCAGCTTGTCCAGCTCCTACAATGAGCAGTTCTTC; CDR3: CASSLSSSYNEQFF
V: TRBV5-1; D: NA; J: TRBJ2-7; size: NA; DNA: TGCGCCAGCAGCAACCGGGACACCCACTCCTACGAGCAGTACTTC; CDR3: CASSNRDTHSYEQYF
V: TRBV28; D: TRBD2; J: TRBJ2-3; size: NA; DNA: TGTGCCAGCAGTTTATCGGCGGGACTAGCGGGAGGGCCGACGTCAGATACGCAGTATTTT; CDR3: CASSLSAGLAGGPTSDTQYF
V: TRBV19; D: NA; J: TRBJ1-5; size: NA; DNA: TGTGCCAGTAGTATAATGGGGAGGTCGGCTCAGCCCCAGCATTTT; CDR3: CASSIMGRSAQPQHF
V: TRBV7-2; D: NA; J: TRBJ2-7; size: NA; DNA: TGTGCCAGCGCTAGGGGTGGGGGGAAGTCGGGCTACGAGCAGTACTTC; CDR3: CASARGGGKSGYEQYF
V: TRBV28; D: TRBD1; J: TRBJ1-2; size: NA; DNA: TGTGCCAGCAGTCCCAGGGGGCGAAACTATGGCTACACCTTC; CDR3: CASSPRGRNYGYTF
V: TRBV6-5; D: NA; J: TRBJ2-7; size: NA; DNA: TGTGCCAGCAGAAAAGCAGGTAGCTCCTACGAGCAGTACTTC; CDR3: CASRKAGSSYEQYF
V: TRBV27; D: NA; J: TRBJ1-6; size: once; DNA: TGTGCCAGCAGTTTACCCCCTAGACAGAATTCACCCCTCCACTTT; CDR3: CASSLPPRQNSPLHF
V: TRBV13; D: TRBD2; J: TRBJ2-7; size: NA; DNA: TGTGCCAGCAGCCCGCGGACTAGCGGGGTAGACTACGAGCAGTACTTC; CDR3: CASSPRTSGVDYEQYF
V: TRBV19; D: NA; J: TRBJ2-6; size: medium-sized; DNA: TGTGCCAGTAGTAAGACGGGCTCTGGGGCCAACGTCCTGACTTTC; CDR3: CASSKTGSGANVLTF
V: TRBV5-1; D: TRBD1; J: TRBJ1-4; size: NA; DNA: TGCGCCAGCAGCCCGACAGGGAACCTTAATGAAAAACTGTTTTTT; CDR3: CASSPTGNLNEKLFF
V: TRBV7-8; D: NA; J: TRBJ2-7; size: NA; DNA: TGTGCCAGCAGCTTAGGACGGCTAACGGGGTACGAGCAGTACTTC; CDR3: CASSLGRLTGYEQYF
V: TRBV18; D: TRBD2; J: TRBJ2-1; size: once; DNA: TGTGCCAGCTCATACAGACTAGCGGGAGAGAAGGAGCAGTTCTTC; CDR3: CASSYRLAGEKEQFF
V: TRBV7-9; D: TRBD1; J: TRBJ1-1; size: NA; DNA: TGTGCCAGCAGCTCCGGGACAGGGTTAGAAGCTTTCTTT; CDR3: CASSSGTGLEAFF
V: TRBV5-1; D: TRBD1; J: TRBJ2-4; size: NA; DNA: TGCGCCAGCAGCCGATGGGACAGGGGTGGCAAAAACATTCAGTACTTC; CDR3: CASSRWDRGGKNIQYF
V: TRBV7-6; D: TRBD1; J: TRBJ1-2; size: NA; DNA: TGTGCCAGCAGCTTGGAGGGGGCACGGGGCTACACCTTC; CDR3: CASSLEGARGYTF
V: TRBV2; D: NA; J: TRBJ2-6; size: NA; DNA: TGTGCCAGCAGTGTCGAGAGCTCTGGGGCCAACGTCCTGACTTTC; CDR3: CASSVESSGANVLTF
V: TRBV7-8; D: TRBD2; J: TRBJ2-5; size: NA; DNA: TGTGCCAGCAGCCCTAGCGGGGGGGAAGAGACCCAGTACTTC; CDR3: CASSPSGGEETQYF
V: TRBV29-1; D: NA; J: TRBJ1-6; size: few; DNA: TGCAGCGTCAGCACAGGAAGCGATAATTCACCCCTCCACTTT; CDR3: CSVSTGSDNSPLHF
V: TRBV2; D: TRBD1; J: TRBJ2-7; size: NA; DNA: TGTGCCAGCAGGATCGGGGACAGCCCCTCCTACGAGCAGTACTTC; CDR3: CASRIGDSPSYEQYF
V: TRBV7-3; D: TRBD2; J: TRBJ2-1; size: NA; DNA: TGTGCCAGCAGCTTCCTACTAGCGGGGTACAATGAGCAGTTCTTC; CDR3: CASSFLLAGYNEQFF
V: TRBV5-4; D: TRBD1; J: TRBJ1-2; size: NA; DNA: TGTGCCAGCAGCTTAACGGGACAGCCCTATGGCTACACCTTC; CDR3: CASSLTGQPYGYTF
V: TRBV7-3; D: NA; J: TRBJ1-4; size: NA; DNA: TGTGCCAGCAGCTTAAGTAAGTGCGGACAAGGAGTGTTTGTAGGAGAAAAACTGTTTTTT; CDR3: CASSLSKCGQGVFVGEKLFF
V: TRBV28; D: NA; J: TRBJ2-7; size: NA; DNA: TGTGCCAGCAGTTCTCTCCTCAGGGTATGGTACGAGCAGTACTTC; CDR3: CASSSLLRVWYEQYF
V: TRBV29-1; D: NA; J: TRBJ2-7; size: NA; DNA: TGCAGCGTTGAAGATCCGGGACACCAACACTACGAGCAGTACTTC; CDR3: CSVEDPGHQHYEQYF